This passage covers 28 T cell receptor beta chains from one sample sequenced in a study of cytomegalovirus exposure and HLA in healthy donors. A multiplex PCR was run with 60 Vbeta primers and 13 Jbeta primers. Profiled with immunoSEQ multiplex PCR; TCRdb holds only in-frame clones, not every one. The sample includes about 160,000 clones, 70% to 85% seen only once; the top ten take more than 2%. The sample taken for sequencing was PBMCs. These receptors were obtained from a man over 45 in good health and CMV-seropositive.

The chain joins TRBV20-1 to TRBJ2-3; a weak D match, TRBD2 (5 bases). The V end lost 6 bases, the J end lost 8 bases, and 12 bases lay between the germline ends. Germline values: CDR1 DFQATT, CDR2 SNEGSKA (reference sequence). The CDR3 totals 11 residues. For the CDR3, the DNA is TGCAGTGCCCCCTTAACTAGTACGCAGTATTTT. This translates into CSAPLTSTQYF.

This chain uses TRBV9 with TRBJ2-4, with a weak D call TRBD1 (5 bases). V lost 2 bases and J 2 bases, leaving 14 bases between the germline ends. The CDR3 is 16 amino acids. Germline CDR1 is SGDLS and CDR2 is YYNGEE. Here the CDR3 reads CASSVQGLGSKNIQYF. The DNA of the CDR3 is TGTGCCAGCAGCGTCCAGGGATTGGGCTCCAAAAACATTCAGTACTTC.

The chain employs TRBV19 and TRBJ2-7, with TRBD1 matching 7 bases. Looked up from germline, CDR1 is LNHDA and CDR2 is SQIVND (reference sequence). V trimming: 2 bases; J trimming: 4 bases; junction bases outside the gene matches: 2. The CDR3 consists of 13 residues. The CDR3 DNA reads TGTGCCAGTAGTATAAACAGGGGATACGAGCAGTACTTC. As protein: CASSINRGYEQYF.

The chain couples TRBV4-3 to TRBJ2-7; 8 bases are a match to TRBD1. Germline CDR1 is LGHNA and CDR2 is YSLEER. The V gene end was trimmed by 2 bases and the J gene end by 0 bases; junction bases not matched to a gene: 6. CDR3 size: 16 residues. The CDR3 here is CASSQTRGQGSYEQYF. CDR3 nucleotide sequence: TGCGCCAGCAGCCAAACCAGGGGGCAGGGCTCCTACGAGCAGTACTTC.

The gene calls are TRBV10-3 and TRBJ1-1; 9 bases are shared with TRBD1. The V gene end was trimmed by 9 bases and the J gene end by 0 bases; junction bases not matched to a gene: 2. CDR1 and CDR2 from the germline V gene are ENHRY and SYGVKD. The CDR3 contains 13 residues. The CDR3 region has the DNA TGTGCCATAGGACAGGGGATGAACACTGAAGCTTTCTTT. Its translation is CAIGQGMNTEAFF.

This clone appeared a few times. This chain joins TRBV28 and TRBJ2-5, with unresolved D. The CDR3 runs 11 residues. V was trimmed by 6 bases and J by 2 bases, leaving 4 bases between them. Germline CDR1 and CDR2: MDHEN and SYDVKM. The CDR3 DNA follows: TGTGCCAGCAGCCGGCAAGAGACCCAGTACTTC. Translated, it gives CASSRQETQYF.

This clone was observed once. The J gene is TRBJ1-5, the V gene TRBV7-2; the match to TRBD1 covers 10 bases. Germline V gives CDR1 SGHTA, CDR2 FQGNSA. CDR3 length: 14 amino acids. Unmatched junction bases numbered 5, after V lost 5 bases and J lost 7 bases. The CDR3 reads CASSNRQGAQPQHF. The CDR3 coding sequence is TGTGCCAGCAGCAACCGACAGGGGGCACAGCCCCAGCATTTT.

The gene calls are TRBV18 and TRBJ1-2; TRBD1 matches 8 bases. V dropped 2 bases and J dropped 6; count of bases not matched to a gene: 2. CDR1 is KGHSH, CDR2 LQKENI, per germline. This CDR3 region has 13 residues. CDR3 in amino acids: CASSPGQGDGYTF. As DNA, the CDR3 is TGTGCCAGCTCACCAGGACAGGGTGATGGCTACACCTTC.

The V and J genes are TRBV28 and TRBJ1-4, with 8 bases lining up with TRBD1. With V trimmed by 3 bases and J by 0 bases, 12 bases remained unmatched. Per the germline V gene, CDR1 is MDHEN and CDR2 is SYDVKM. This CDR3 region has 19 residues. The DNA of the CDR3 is TGTGCCAGCAGTTTCGCTCGGACAGGGTCGGGTGCAACTAATGAAAAACTGTTTTTT. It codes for CASSFARTGSGATNEKLFF.

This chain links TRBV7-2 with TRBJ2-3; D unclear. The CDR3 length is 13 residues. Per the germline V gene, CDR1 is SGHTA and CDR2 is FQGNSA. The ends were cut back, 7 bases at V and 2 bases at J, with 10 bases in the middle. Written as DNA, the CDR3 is TGTGCCAGCACCCTTCCTGTCACAGATACGCAGTATTTT. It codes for CASTLPVTDTQYF.

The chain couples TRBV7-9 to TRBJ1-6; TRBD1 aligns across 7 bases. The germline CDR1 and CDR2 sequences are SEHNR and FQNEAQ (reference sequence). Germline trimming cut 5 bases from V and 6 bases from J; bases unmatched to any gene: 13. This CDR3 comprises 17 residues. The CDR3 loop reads CASSPYPGTEINSPLHF. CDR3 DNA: TGTGCCAGCAGCCCCTACCCCGGGACAGAAATTAATTCACCCCTCCACTTT.

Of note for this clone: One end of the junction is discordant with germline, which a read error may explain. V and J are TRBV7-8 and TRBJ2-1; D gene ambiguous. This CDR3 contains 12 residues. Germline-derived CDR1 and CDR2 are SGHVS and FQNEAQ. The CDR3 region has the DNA TGTGCCAGCAGCTCAACCTACAGTGAGCAGTTCTTC. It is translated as CASSSTYSEQFF.

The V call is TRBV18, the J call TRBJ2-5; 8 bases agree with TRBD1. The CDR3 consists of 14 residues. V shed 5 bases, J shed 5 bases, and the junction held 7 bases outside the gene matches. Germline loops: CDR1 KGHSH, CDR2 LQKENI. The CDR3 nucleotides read TGTGCCAGCTCAACTCTTGACAGGGGTGAGACCCAGTACTTC. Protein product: CASSTLDRGETQYF.

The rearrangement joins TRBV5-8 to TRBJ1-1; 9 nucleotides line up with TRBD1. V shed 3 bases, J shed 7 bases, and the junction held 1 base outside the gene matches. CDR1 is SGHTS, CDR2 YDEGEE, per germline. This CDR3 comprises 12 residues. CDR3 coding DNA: TGTGCCAGCAGCTGGGACAGGGATGAAGCTTTCTTT. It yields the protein CASSWDRDEAFF.

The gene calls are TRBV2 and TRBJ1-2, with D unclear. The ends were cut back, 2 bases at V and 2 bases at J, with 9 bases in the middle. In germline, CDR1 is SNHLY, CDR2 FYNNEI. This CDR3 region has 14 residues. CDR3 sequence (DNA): TGTGCCAGCAGTGAAATATCCCGGAACTATGGCTACACCTTC. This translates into CASSEISRNYGYTF.

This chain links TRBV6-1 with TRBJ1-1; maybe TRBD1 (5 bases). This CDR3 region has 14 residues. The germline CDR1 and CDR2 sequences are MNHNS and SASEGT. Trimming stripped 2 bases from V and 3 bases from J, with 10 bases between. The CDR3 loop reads CASSEWGGYTEAFF. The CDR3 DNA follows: TGTGCCAGCAGTGAATGGGGGGGGTACACTGAAGCTTTCTTT.

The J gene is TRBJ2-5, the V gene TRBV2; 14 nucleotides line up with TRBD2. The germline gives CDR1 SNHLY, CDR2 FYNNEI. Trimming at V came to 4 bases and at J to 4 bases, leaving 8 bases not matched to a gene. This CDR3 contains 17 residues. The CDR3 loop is CASSVTSGGVGSETQYF. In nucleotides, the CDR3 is TGTGCCAGCAGTGTGACTAGCGGGGGGGTAGGATCAGAGACCCAGTACTTC.

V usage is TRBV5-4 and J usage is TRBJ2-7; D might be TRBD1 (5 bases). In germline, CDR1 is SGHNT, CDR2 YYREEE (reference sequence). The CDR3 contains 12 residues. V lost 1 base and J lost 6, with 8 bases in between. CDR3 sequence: CASSLNQGEQYF. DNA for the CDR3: TGTGCCAGCAGCTTGAACCAGGGCGAGCAGTACTTC. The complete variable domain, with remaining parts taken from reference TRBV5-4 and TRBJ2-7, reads ETGVTQSPTHLIKTRGQQVTLRCSSQSGHNTVSWYQQALGQGPQFIFQYYREEENGRGNFPPRFSGLQFPNYSSELNVNALELDDSALYLCASSLNQGEQYFGPGTRLTVT.

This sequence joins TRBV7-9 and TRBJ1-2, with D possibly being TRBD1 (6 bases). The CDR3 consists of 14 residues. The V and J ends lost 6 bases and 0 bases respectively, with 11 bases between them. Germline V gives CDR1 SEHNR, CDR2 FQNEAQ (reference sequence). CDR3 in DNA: TGTGCCAGCAGGGACAGTGGAGCTAACTATGGCTACACCTTC. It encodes CASRDSGANYGYTF.

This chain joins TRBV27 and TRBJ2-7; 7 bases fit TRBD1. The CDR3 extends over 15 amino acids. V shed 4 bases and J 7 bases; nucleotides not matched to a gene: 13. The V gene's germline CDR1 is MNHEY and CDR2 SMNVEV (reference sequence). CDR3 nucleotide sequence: TGTGCCAGCAGTTCGGGGACAGCCCCCCTTGGTGAGCAGTACTTC. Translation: CASSSGTAPLGEQYF.

For the CDR3, the DNA is TGTGCCAGCAGCCAAGGGTCGGGGGGGCCGGTTCGCAATTACGAGCAGTTCTTC. This encodes CASSQGSGGPVRNYEQFF. The chain recombines TRBV9 with TRBJ2-1, with 8 bases lining up with TRBD2. The CDR3 totals 18 residues. Germline-derived CDR1 and CDR2 are SGDLS and YYNGEE. Trimming took 4 bases from V and 10 from J; bases not matched to a gene: 22.

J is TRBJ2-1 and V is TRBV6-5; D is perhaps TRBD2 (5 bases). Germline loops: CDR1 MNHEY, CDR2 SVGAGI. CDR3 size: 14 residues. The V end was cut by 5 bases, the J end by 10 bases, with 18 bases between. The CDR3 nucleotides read TGTGCCAGCAGTGGAATTCAGCGGAATGGAGAGCAGTTCTTC. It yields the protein CASSGIQRNGEQFF.

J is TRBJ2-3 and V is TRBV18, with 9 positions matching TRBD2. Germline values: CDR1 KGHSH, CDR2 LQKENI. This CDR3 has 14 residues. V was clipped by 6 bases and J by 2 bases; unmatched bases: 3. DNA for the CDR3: TGTGCCAGCTCCTCTAGCGGGGTCACAGATACGCAGTATTTT. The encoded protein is CASSSSGVTDTQYF.

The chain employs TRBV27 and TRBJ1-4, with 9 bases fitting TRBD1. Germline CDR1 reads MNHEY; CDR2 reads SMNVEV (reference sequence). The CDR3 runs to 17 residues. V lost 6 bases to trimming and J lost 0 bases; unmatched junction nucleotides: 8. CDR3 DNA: TGTGCCAGCAGGCTTGGGACAGGGTATCCAACTAATGAAAAACTGTTTTTT. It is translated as CASRLGTGYPTNEKLFF.

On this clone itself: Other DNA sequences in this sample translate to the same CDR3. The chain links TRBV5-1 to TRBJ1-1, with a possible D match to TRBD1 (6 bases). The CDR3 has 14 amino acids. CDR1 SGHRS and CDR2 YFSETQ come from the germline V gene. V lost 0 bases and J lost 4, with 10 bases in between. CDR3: CASSLGGQATEAFF. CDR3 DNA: TGCGCCAGCAGCTTGGGGGGACAAGCCACTGAAGCTTTCTTT.

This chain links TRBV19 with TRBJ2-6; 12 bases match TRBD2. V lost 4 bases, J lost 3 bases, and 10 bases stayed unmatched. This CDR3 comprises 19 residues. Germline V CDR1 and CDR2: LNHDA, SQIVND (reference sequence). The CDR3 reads CASSTSSSGGAFGANVLTF. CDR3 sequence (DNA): TGTGCCAGTAGTACTTCCTCTAGCGGGGGGGCCTTTGGGGCCAACGTCCTGACTTTC.

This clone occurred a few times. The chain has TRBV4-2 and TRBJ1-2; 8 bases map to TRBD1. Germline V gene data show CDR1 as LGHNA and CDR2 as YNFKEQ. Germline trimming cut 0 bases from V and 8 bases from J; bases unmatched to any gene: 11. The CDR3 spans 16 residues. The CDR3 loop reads CASSQEGTQGAGGYTF. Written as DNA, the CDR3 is TGTGCCAGCAGCCAAGAGGGGACTCAGGGGGCAGGGGGCTACACCTTC.

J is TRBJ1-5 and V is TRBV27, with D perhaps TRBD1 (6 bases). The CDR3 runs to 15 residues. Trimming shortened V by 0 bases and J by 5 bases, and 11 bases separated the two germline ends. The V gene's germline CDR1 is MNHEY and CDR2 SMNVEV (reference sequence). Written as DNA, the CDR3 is TGTGCCAGCAGTTTATCCCCAGGGGCCGATCAGCCCCAGCATTTT. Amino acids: CASSLSPGADQPQHF.